These 29 T cell receptor beta chains were sequenced from one sample in a study of shared clonotypes between healthy human individuals. Produced via immunoSEQ multiplex PCR; TCRdb's table is partial and in-frame only. The table lists about 1.1 million clones, approximately 80% of them singletons. Source material: memory CD4+ T cells from PBMCs. Subset defined: CD45RA-negative fraction. These receptors were obtained from a man aged 18 to 30 in good health. Some clones in this sample may be carry-over from other donors' samples.

This clone was counted between two and nine times. The chain recombines TRBV4-3 with TRBJ1-1; D is unresolved. The CDR3 has 16 amino acids. CDR1 and CDR2 from the germline V gene are LGHNA and YSLEER. Trimming stripped 0 bases from V and 0 bases from J, with 11 bases between. CDR3 sequence (DNA): TGCGCCAGCAGCCAAGATCGGGGAGCCATGAACACTGAAGCTTTCTTT. Amino acid sequence: CASSQDRGAMNTEAFF.

The V gene is TRBV28, the J gene TRBJ2-7; D might be TRBD1 (6 bases). CDR1 is MDHEN, CDR2 SYDVKM, per germline. The CDR3 extends over 15 amino acids. Trimming left V 5 bases short and J 6 bases short, with 20 bases between. CDR3 region: CASSPSTGPTGEQYF. DNA of the CDR3: TGTGCCAGCAGTCCGAGTACAGGGCCAACGGGCGAGCAGTACTTC.

This chain links TRBV6-5 with TRBJ2-5; 9 nucleotides agree with TRBD1. Judging by the DNA end, TRBJ2-7 fits better; the J call may be wrong. In germline, CDR1 is MNHEY, CDR2 SVGAGI. CDR3 length equals 12 residues. CDR3 protein: CATRQGAYEQYF. DNA of the CDR3: TGTGCCACACGACAGGGGGCCTACGAGCAGTACTTC.

The chain links TRBV7-3 to TRBJ2-3, with TRBD1 identical over 12 bases. The CDR3 sequence is 13 residues long. The germline gives CDR1 SGHTA, CDR2 FQGTGA. Losses at the gene ends were 9 bases for V and 7 bases for J; bases not matched to a gene: 5. The CDR3 is CASGTGGRNTQYF. CDR3 DNA sequence: TGTGCCAGTGGGACAGGGGGCAGAAATACGCAGTATTTT.

The chain joins TRBV10-2 to TRBJ2-7; maybe TRBD2 (5 bases). Germline CDR1 reads WSHSY; CDR2 reads SAAADI. Trimming left V 4 bases short and J 1 base short, with 14 bases between. CDR3 length: 15 residues. CDR3 sequence: CASSAAAGISYEQYF. CDR3 nucleotides: TGCGCCAGCAGTGCAGCGGCAGGTATATCCTACGAGCAGTACTTC.

The chain has TRBV9 and TRBJ2-5, with 13 bases identical to TRBD2. The CDR3 spans 15 residues. The germline CDR1 and CDR2 sequences are SGDLS and YYNGEE. V dropped 4 bases and J dropped 1; count of bases not matched to a gene: 1. The CDR3 nucleotides are TGTGCCAGCAGCACTAGCGGGAGGGCCCAAGAGACCCAGTACTTC. Translated, it gives CASSTSGRAQETQYF.

This chain joins TRBV6-6 and TRBJ1-3, with TRBD1 as a possible D gene (6 bases). Germline V gene data show CDR1 as MNHNY and CDR2 as SVGAGI (reference sequence). CDR3 length: 16 residues. V was shortened by 6 bases and J by 2 bases, with 17 bases between the two germline ends. The CDR3 reads CASSTGHGATGNTIYF. In DNA form, the CDR3 reads TGTGCCAGCAGCACGGGACACGGAGCGACTGGAAACACCATATATTTT.

The rearrangement uses TRBV28 and TRBJ2-5, with D perhaps given as TRBD1 or TRBD2 (5 bases each). CDR1 and CDR2 from the germline V gene are MDHEN and SYDVKM. V shed 3 bases and J shed 4 bases, with 12 bases lying between them. The CDR3 loop spans 14 amino acids. The CDR3 is CASSFRRGAETQYF. DNA for the CDR3: TGTGCCAGCAGTTTTCGACGAGGGGCAGAGACCCAGTACTTC.

This chain connects TRBV25-1 to TRBJ2-5; 10 bases are a match to TRBD1. The CDR3 runs 15 residues. CDR1 is MGHDK and CDR2 is SYGVNS in the germline V gene. V was clipped by 6 bases and J by 1 base; unmatched bases: 5. The CDR3 is CASRGTGEIQETQYF. The CDR3 DNA follows: TGTGCCAGCAGAGGGACAGGGGAGATCCAAGAGACCCAGTACTTC.

The chain couples TRBV28 to TRBJ1-2; 10 bases agree with TRBD1. With V trimmed by 5 bases and J by 2 bases, 2 bases remained unmatched. This CDR3 region has 14 residues. The V gene's germline CDR1 is MDHEN and CDR2 SYDVKM. CDR3 in DNA: TGTGCCAGCAGTCCGGACAGGGGGAACTATGGCTACACCTTC. This gives the protein CASSPDRGNYGYTF.

The chain employs TRBV5-1 and TRBJ1-3, with no clear D. V lost 6 bases and J 3 bases, leaving 16 bases between the germline ends. From germline, CDR1 is SGHRS and CDR2 YFSETQ. The CDR3 length is 15 residues. For the CDR3, the DNA is TGCGCCAGCAAGCCTAGCCCTCTCAATGGAAACACCATATATTTT. The encoded protein is CASKPSPLNGNTIYF.

In its sample, this clone was seen many times. The genes are TRBV2 and TRBJ2-1; D possibly matches TRBD1 or TRBD2 (5 bases each). The length of the CDR3 is 14 residues. Trimming cost V 4 bases and J 11 bases, with 18 bases left between them. CDR1 and CDR2 (germline): SNHLY, FYNNEI. The CDR3 coding sequence is TGTGCCAGCAGTGCCGGGACCCAAGAAATAAAGCAGTTCTTC. As protein: CASSAGTQEIKQFF.

J is TRBJ2-3 and V is TRBV5-1, with 8 bases that match TRBD2. V shed 4 bases, J shed 10 bases, and the junction held 14 bases outside the gene matches. Germline loops: CDR1 SGHRS, CDR2 YFSETQ. The CDR3 length is 15 residues. CDR3 amino acids: CASSRLGGLESPQYF. Here the CDR3 DNA reads TGCGCCAGCAGCCGATTGGGGGGACTAGAGTCACCGCAGTATTTT. Using reference TRBV5-1 and TRBJ2-3 for the parts outside the CDR3, the full variable domain is KAGVTQTPRYLIKTRGQQVTLSCSPISGHRSVSWYQQTPGQGLQFLFEYFSETQRNKGNFPGRFSGRQFSNSRSEMNVSTLELGDSALYLCASSRLGGLESPQYFGPGTRLTVL.

The chain combines TRBV19 with TRBJ2-4; D may correspond to TRBD1 or TRBD2 (5 bases each). The CDR3 sequence is 16 residues long. Germline V gene lookup returns CDR1 LNHDA and CDR2 SQIVND (reference sequence). The V and J ends lost 3 bases and 6 bases respectively, with 18 bases between them. The CDR3: CASSMGERTVRNIQYF. CDR3 bases: TGTGCCAGTAGTATGGGGGAACGGACCGTTAGAAACATTCAGTACTTC.

The chain joins TRBV5-1 to TRBJ2-7, with TRBD1 matching over 7 bases. Germline loops: CDR1 SGHRS, CDR2 YFSETQ. V shed 2 bases and J 1 base; nucleotides not matched to a gene: 3. This CDR3 is built from 14 residues. CDR3: CASSLGQVSYEQYF. The CDR3 DNA reads as TGCGCCAGCAGCTTAGGACAGGTGTCCTACGAGCAGTACTTC.

The chain links TRBV10-3 to TRBJ1-1; D possibly corresponds to TRBD1 (5 bases). Per the germline V gene, CDR1 is ENHRY and CDR2 is SYGVKD. Trimming stripped 8 bases from V and 1 base from J, with 20 bases between. The CDR3 extends over 16 amino acids. CDR3 sequence: CAISTAGGAGNTEAFF. The CDR3, as DNA: TGTGCCATCTCCACAGCCGGAGGGGCTGGGAACACTGAAGCTTTCTTT.

With respect to this clone: This specimen includes other DNA sequences encoding the same CDR3. In DNA, the CDR3 is TGTGCCAGTAGCGTCTCTGGGGCCAACGTCCTGACTTTC. Translating it yields CASSVSGANVLTF. The V gene is TRBV19, the J gene TRBJ2-6; D is ambiguous. This CDR3 comprises 13 residues. CDR1 LNHDA and CDR2 SQIVND come from the germline V gene (reference sequence). Trimming stripped 6 bases from V and 0 bases from J, with 3 bases between.

V usage is TRBV19 and J usage is TRBJ1-2, with D unclear. The germline V gene has CDR1 LNHDA and CDR2 SQIVND (reference sequence). Trimming stripped 3 bases from V and 0 bases from J, with 5 bases between. The CDR3 is 13 amino acids. The CDR3 sequence is CASSIIANYGYTF. The CDR3 DNA sequence: TGTGCCAGTAGTATTATAGCTAACTATGGCTACACCTTC.

The rearrangement links TRBV27 to TRBJ2-3; 8 positions match TRBD2. The CDR3 loop spans 16 amino acids. J gave up 1 base and V 4 bases, and 7 bases lay outside the gene matches. The germline V gene encodes CDR1 MNHEY and CDR2 SMNVEV (reference sequence). The CDR3 DNA is TGTGCCAGCAGTTCCCCTGCCGGGAGGGGCACAGATACGCAGTATTTT. Amino acids: CASSSPAGRGTDTQYF.

This clone was seen a few times. This chain joins TRBV9 and TRBJ2-3; D is ambiguous. This CDR3 contains 14 residues. Trimming removed 6 bases at V and 0 bases at J, with 11 bases between. The germline CDR1 and CDR2 sequences are SGDLS and YYNGEE. As DNA, the CDR3 is TGTGCCAGCAAGCCGCTACCTAGCACAGATACGCAGTATTTT. Protein sequence: CASKPLPSTDTQYF.

This clone has more than one count but fewer than ten. V and J are TRBV4-3 and TRBJ1-2, with D perhaps matching TRBD1 (5 bases). The V gene lost 1 base and the J gene lost 8 bases, with 14 bases spanning the gap. The CDR3 totals 14 residues. Germline V lookup: CDR1 LGHNA, CDR2 YSLEER. The chain's CDR3 is CASSQVLAGRGYTF. The DNA for the CDR3 is TGCGCCAGCAGCCAAGTTCTAGCAGGGCGAGGCTACACCTTC.

CDR3 region: CASGLAGAETQYF. CDR3 in DNA: TGTGCTAGTGGTTTGGCGGGGGCAGAGACCCAGTACTTC. The chain uses TRBV12-5 and TRBJ2-5; D could derive from TRBD1 or TRBD2 (6 bases each). The CDR3 runs to 13 residues. Between the trimmed V and J ends, which lost 1 base and 4 bases, there was a span of 7 bases. Germline CDR1 is LGHNT and CDR2 is FRNRAP.

V is TRBV28 and J is TRBJ1-3, with D possibly being TRBD1 (6 bases). Trimming left V 11 bases short and J 0 bases short, with 11 bases between. Germline CDR1 is MDHEN and CDR2 is SYDVKM. The CDR3 contains 13 residues. The CDR3 here is CAVKQGSGNTIYF. The CDR3 DNA reads TGTGCCGTCAAACAGGGCTCTGGAAACACCATATATTTT.

The rearrangement joins TRBV5-1 to TRBJ2-3; the D is unclear. The CDR3 contains 15 residues. Germline CDR1 is SGHRS and CDR2 is YFSETQ. Trimming removed 2 bases from V and 2 bases from J, with 12 bases in between. The CDR3 reads CASSFPRRNTDTQYF. CDR3 bases: TGCGCCAGCAGCTTCCCCCGGAGAAACACAGATACGCAGTATTTT.

The chain combines TRBV27 with TRBJ2-3, with 8 bases matching TRBD2. Germline CDR1 MNHEY, CDR2 SMNVEV (reference sequence). J was trimmed by 2 bases and V by 5 bases; bases with no gene match: 9. The length of the CDR3 is 16 residues. The CDR3 DNA follows: TGTGCCAGCAGTCGACTAGCGAGAGAGTACACAGATACGCAGTATTTT. Translation gives CASSRLAREYTDTQYF.

This clone came up once. V usage is TRBV4-3 and J usage is TRBJ2-7; 8 nucleotides line up with TRBD2. Germline lookup yields CDR1 LGHNA and CDR2 YSLEER. V shed 1 base, J shed 2 bases, and the junction held 7 bases outside the gene matches. This CDR3 has 16 amino acids. CDR3 nucleotide sequence: TGCGCCAGCAGCCAAGGTCGCGGGAGGCCCCCCTACGAGCAGTACTTC. Its translation: CASSQGRGRPPYEQYF.

This clone came up once. The V call is TRBV7-2, the J call TRBJ2-2, with 11 bases matching TRBD2. V shed 2 bases, J shed 7 bases, and the junction held 12 bases outside the gene matches. Germline V gene data show CDR1 as SGHTA and CDR2 as FQGNSA. The CDR3 totals 18 residues. The CDR3 bases are TGTGCCAGCAGCTTAATTAGCGGGAGGGAAAGTGTAAGCGGGGAGCTGTTTTTT. It encodes CASSLISGRESVSGELFF.

The rearrangement joins TRBV7-9 to TRBJ2-3; weak D call: TRBD1 (5 bases). V was clipped by 7 bases and J by 2 bases, with 13 bases between them. The germline V gene encodes CDR1 SEHNR and CDR2 FQNEAQ (reference sequence). The CDR3 has 14 residues. This chain's CDR3 is CASTSGRATDTQYF. The CDR3 nucleotides read TGTGCCAGCACTTCGGGCAGGGCCACAGATACGCAGTATTTT.

V and J are TRBV14 and TRBJ1-1; D gene uncertain. The CDR3 is 13 residues long. CDR1 SGHDN and CDR2 FVKESK come from the germline V gene. The V end was cut by 1 base, the J end by 6 bases, with 9 bases between. CDR3 sequence: CASSQGLVPEAFF. The CDR3 DNA is TGTGCCAGCAGCCAAGGACTGGTCCCTGAAGCTTTCTTT.